Sequencing of this T cell receptor beta chain was carried out in a study of human thymus T cells. Regarding this clone: Its target is not known.

Method: immunoSEQ multiplex PCR; TCRdb's copy keeps in-frame clones and lacks some. This table has about 78,000 clones, 90% to 97% appearing once. Thymic material originated from resections removed in the course of corrective heart surgery. Infants served as donors; they were healthy and Finnish and were having corrective surgery for congenital heart defects. Study results and caveats: Thymic and blood repertoires appeared to display a bias in their usage of V and J genes.

The specimen sequenced was thymus tissue. The sequence was obtained from a boy younger than two with a congenital heart defect but otherwise immunologically healthy.

The CDR3 loop is CASSQARSLAKNIQYF. DNA for the CDR3: TGCGCCAGCAGCCAAGCACGGTCCCTAGCCAAAAACATTCAGTACTTC. This rearrangement joins TRBV4-3 to TRBJ2-4; D is undetermined. The V and J ends lost 1 base and 0 bases respectively, with 10 bases between them. Germline CDR1 and CDR2: LGHNA and YSLEER. The CDR3 totals 16 residues.